The T cell receptor beta chain described here comes from a study of follicular helper T cells after annual influenza vaccination (TCRdb year 2017). In the study overall: Blood was drawn on days 0, 7 and 28 after each seasonal influenza vaccination. To look at recall of cTfh clones, some subjects were tracked through successive annual vaccinations covering the 2013-2014, 2014-2015 and 2015-2016 seasons. One week after vaccination, a second recruited cohort of about a dozen subjects (Table S1) displayed a similar ICOS+CD38+ cTfh response. Multi-year samples were available for six subjects, with four spanning two vaccination seasons and two spanning three seasons. Samples from 2013-2014 were cryopreserved, whereas samples from about 2015 were processed immediately after collection.

The protocol used for the library was the immunoSEQ multiplex PCR assay. Adaptive Biotechnologies carried out TCRB amplification, library preparation, sequencing and preliminary bioinformatics at Survey level resolution. For TCRB sequencing, genomic DNA from sorted cTfh populations was amplified by multiplex PCR. The published analysis was carried out like this. Clonality was calculated in R as 1 minus normalized Shannon entropy, and the Gini index was calculated with the R package ineq. To get the overlap score, the summed counts of shared sequences were divided by the total counts of all sequences in both of the compared samples. Fisher's exact test, with an assumed theoretical repertoire of 10^7 TCRB sequences, was used to assess the significance of shared clonotypes. Held by TCRdb, this immuneACCESS table contains in-frame sequences only and omits some clones. Under half of the omission traces to an unresolved V gene where checked; the cause of the rest is unknown. V, J and clone size are those of that table, while D and trimming were read from the DNA. The sample includes thousands of clones, with 80% to 85% observed a single time. The biggest ten clones account for about 2.4% of the sample.

The time point label of this sample denotes: 2015-2016 season, 7 days after influenza vaccination. Adults received seasonal inactivated influenza vaccine (Fluvarix), and TCRB sequencing tracked sorted blood CD4 subsets before and after vaccination. To be eligible, subjects had to be community-dwelling and could not have received an influenza vaccine during the previous 6 months. Reasons for exclusion included contraindications to influenza vaccine, substance abuse, HIV/AIDS, active malignancy, immunomodulatory medication, and active illness such as respiratory infection. Per time point, between about 35 and 100 mL of blood was sampled. Circulating Tfh were defined as non-naive CD4+CXCR5+PD-1+ cells, and these cells were sorted into ICOS+CD38+ and ICOS-CD38- fractions. PBMC were isolated using Ficoll-Paque PLUS or SepMate separation. Before DNA extraction, cell subsets were sorted from PBMC on a BD FACS Aria.

Remarks on this clone: Its specific antigen is unknown. Base qualities are not at hand, and no much larger clone is one base apart.

Sequences SGHRS (CDR1) and YFSETQ (CDR2) are obtained from the germline V gene. Deletion took 5 bases off V and 2 bases off J, with a span of 17 bases between the germline ends. CDR3 length: 15 amino acids, cysteine to phenylalanine. Only the CDR3 DNA is retained, 45 bases long and in frame from the first base. General conclusions and limits of the study: Rare clonotypes could not be sampled because productive TCRB sequences were recovered from only about 9.5-23% of the analyzed cells. ICOS+CD38+ cTfh clonality correlated with the frequency of that population, and its change correlated with the change in circulating plasmablast frequency. Successive annual vaccinations recalled a recurring oligoclonal ICOS+CD38+ cTfh response that included tetramer and AIM influenza-specific clonotypes. Day 7 ICOS+CD38+ clones were most often found later in ICOS-CD38- cTfh, suggesting that subset may serve as a memory reservoir.

The sequence was collected from an adult who received the influenza vaccine. The specimen was CXCR5+ CD38- circulating T follicular helper cells from blood, collected 7 days after influenza vaccination. The sample's cell subset or site, from its label and the paper: circulating Tfh, non-naive CD4+CXCR5+PD-1+ (ICOS+CD38+ or ICOS-CD38-). Rearrangement joined TRBV5-1 to TRBJ2-7, with TRBD1 perhaps the D gene, on 6 matching bases. The DNA sequence is as follows: TGCGCCAGCAGTGCCTCCGGGACACCGACCTACGAGCAGTACTTC. It translates to CASSASGTPTYEQYF.